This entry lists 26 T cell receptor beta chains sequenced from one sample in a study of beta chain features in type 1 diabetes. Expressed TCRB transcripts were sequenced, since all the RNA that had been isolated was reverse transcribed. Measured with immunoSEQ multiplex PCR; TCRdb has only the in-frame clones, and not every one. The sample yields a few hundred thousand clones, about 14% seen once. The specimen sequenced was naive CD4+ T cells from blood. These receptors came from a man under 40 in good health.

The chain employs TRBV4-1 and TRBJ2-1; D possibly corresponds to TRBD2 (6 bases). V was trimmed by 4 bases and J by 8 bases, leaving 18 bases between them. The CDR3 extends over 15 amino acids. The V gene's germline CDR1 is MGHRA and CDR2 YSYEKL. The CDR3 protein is CASSPPGAGVDEQFF. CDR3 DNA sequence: TGCGCCAGCAGCCCGCCAGGAGCGGGCGTTGATGAGCAGTTCTTC.

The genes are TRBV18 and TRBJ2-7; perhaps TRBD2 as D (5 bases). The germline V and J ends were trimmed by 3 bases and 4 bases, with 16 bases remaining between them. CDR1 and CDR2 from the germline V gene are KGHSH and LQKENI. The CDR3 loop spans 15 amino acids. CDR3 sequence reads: CASSPTRALAYEQYV. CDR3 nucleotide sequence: TGTGCCAGCTCACCGACTCGGGCGCTAGCTTACGAGCAGTACGTC.

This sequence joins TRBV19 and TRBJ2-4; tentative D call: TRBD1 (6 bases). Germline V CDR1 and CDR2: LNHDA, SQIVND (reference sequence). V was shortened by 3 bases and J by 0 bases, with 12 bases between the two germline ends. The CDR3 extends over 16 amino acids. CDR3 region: CASSIGQTLAKNIQYF. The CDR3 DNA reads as TGTGCCAGTAGTATTGGACAGACTCTAGCCAAAAACATTCAGTACTTC.

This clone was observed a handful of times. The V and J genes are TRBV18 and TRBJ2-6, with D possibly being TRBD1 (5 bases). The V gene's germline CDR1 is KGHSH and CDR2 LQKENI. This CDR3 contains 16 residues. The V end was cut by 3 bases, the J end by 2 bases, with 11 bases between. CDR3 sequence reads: CASSPPDTTGANVLTF. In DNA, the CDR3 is TGTGCCAGCTCACCTCCGGACACGACTGGGGCCAACGTCCTGACTTTC.

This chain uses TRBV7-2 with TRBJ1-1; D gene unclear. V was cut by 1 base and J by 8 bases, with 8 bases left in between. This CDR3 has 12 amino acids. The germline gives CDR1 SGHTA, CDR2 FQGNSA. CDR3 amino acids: CASSLVAGEAFF. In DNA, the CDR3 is TGTGCCAGCAGCTTAGTGGCGGGGGAAGCTTTCTTT. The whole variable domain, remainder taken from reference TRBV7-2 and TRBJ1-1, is GAGVSQSPSNKVTEKGKDVELRCDPISGHTALYWYRQSLGQGLEFLIYFQGNSAPDKSGLPSDRFSAERTGGSVSTLTIQRTQQEDSAVYLCASSLVAGEAFFGQGTRLTVV.

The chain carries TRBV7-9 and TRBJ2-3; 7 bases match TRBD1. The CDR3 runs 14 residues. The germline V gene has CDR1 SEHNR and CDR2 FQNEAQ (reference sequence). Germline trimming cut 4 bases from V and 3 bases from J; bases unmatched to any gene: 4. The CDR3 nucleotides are TGTGCCAGCAGCTCCGGGACAGAGACAGATACGCAGTATTTT. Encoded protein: CASSSGTETDTQYF.

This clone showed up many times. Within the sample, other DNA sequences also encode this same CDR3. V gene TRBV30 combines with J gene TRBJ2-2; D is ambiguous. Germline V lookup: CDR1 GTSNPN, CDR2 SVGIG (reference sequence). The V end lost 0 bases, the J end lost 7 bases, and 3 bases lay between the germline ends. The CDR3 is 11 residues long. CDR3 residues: CAWSVVGELFF. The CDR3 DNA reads TGTGCCTGGAGTGTAGTCGGGGAGCTGTTTTTT.

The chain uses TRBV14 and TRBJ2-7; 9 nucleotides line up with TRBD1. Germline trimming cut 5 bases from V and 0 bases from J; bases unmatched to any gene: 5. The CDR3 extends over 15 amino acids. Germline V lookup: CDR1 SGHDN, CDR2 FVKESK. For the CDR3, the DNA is TGTGCCAGCAGCTCTGGGACAGGGTCCTCCTACGAGCAGTACTTC. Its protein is CASSSGTGSSYEQYF.

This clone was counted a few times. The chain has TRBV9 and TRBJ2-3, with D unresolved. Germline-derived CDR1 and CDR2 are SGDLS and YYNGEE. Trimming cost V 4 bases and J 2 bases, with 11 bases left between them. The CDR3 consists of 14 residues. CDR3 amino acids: CASSKDQTTDTQYF. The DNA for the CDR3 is TGTGCCAGCAGCAAGGACCAGACCACAGATACGCAGTATTTT.

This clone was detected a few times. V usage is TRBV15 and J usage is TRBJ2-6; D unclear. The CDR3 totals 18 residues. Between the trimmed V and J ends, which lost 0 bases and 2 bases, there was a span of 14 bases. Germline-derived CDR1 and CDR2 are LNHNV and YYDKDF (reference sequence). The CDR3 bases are TGTGCCACCAGCAGAGATCAGGTCGACCGCCCTGGGGCCAACGTCCTGACTTTC. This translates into CATSRDQVDRPGANVLTF.

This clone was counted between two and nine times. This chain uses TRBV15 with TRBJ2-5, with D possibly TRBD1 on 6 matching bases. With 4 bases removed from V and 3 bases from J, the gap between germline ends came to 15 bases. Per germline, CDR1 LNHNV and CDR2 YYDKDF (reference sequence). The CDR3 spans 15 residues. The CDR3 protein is CATSTRLTGEETQYF. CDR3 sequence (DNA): TGTGCCACCAGCACCCGATTGACAGGAGAAGAGACCCAGTACTTC.

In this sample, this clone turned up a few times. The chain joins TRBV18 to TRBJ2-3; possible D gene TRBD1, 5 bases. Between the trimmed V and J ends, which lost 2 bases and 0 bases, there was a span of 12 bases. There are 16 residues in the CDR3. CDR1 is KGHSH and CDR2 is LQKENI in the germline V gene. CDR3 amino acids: CASSPRGSGSTDTQYF. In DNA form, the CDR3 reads TGTGCCAGCTCACCAAGGGGCTCGGGTAGCACAGATACGCAGTATTTT.

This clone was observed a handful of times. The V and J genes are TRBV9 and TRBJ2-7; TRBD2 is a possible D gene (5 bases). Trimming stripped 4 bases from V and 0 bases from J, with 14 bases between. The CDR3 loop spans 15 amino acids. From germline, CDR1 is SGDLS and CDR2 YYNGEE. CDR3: CASSPGGQTSYEQYF. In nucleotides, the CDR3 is TGTGCCAGCAGCCCAGGAGGCCAGACCTCCTACGAGCAGTACTTC.

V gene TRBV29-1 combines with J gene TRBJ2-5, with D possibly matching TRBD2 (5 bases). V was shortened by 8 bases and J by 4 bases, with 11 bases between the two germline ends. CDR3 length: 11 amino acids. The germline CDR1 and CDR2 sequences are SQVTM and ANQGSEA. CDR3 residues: CSTGVRETQYF. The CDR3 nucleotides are TGCAGCACCGGGGTTCGAGAGACCCAGTACTTC. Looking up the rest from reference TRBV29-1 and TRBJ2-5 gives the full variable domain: SAVISQKPSRDICQRGTSLTIQCQVDSQVTMMFWYRQQPGQSLTLIATANQGSEATYESGFVIDKFPISRPNLTFSTLTVSNMSPEDSSIYLCSTGVRETQYFGPGTRLLVL.

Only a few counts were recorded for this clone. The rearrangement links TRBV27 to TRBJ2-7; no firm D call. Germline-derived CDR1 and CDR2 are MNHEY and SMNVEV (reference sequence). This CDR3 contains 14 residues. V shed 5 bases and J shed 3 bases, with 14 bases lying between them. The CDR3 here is CASSPSDRVYEQYV. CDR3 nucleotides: TGTGCCAGCAGTCCATCCGACCGTGTCTACGAGCAGTACGTC.

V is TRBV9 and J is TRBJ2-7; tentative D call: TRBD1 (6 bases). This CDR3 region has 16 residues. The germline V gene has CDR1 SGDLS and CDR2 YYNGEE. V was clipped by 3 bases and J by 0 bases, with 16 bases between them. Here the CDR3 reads CASSALGDTSSYEQYF. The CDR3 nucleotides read TGTGCCAGCAGCGCCTTGGGGGACACGAGCTCCTACGAGCAGTACTTC.

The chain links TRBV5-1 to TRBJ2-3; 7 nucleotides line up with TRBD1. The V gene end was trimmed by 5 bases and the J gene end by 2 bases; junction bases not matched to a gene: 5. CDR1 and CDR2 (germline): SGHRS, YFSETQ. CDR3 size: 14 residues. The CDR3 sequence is CASRPGQITDTQYF. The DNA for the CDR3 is TGCGCCAGCAGGCCGGGACAGATCACAGATACGCAGTATTTT.

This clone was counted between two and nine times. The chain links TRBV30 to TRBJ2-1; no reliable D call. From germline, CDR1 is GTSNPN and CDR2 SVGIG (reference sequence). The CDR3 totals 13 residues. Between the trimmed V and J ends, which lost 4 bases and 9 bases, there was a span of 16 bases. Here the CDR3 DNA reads TGTGCCTGGAAACCGACCGTTTCCAGTGAGCAGTTCTTC. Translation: CAWKPTVSSEQFF.

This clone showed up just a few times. The CDR3 DNA is TGTGCCAGCAGCCTCCATGGGGGGTTTGGAAAACTGTTTTTT. It encodes CASSLHGGFGKLFF. The V and J genes are TRBV28 and TRBJ1-4, with D tentatively TRBD1 (5 bases). Germline CDR1 reads MDHEN; CDR2 reads SYDVKM. The CDR3 contains 14 residues. Deletions cut 6 bases from V and 10 bases from J, with 18 bases between.

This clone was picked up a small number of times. CDR3 in amino acids: CASSPGQAVGELFF. CDR3 nucleotide sequence: TGTGCCAGCAGCCCGGGACAGGCGGTCGGGGAGCTGTTTTTT. This chain uses TRBV7-9 with TRBJ2-2, with 8 bases that match TRBD1. The CDR3 totals 14 residues. Germline CDR1 and CDR2: SEHNR and FQNEAQ (reference sequence). Trimming removed 5 bases from V and 7 bases from J; junction bases left unmatched: 6.

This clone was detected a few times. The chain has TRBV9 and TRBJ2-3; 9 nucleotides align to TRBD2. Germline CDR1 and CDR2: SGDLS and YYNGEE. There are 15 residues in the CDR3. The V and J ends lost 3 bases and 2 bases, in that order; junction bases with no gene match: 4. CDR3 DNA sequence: TGTGCCAGCAGCGCGACTAGCGGATACACAGATACGCAGTATTTT. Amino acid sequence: CASSATSGYTDTQYF.

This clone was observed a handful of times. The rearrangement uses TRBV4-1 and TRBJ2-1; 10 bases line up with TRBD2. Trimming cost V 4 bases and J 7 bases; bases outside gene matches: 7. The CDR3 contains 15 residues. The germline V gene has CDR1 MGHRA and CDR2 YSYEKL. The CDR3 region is CASSPAGLAMNEQFF. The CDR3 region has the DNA TGCGCCAGCAGCCCCGCGGGACTAGCGATGAATGAGCAGTTCTTC.

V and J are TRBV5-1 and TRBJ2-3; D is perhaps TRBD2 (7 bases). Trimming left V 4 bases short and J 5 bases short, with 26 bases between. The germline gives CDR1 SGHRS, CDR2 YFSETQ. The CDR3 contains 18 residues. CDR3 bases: TGCGCCAGCAGCCCGCGGGGGACATCGGATCTCGGGCAAGATACGCAGTATTTT. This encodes CASSPRGTSDLGQDTQYF.

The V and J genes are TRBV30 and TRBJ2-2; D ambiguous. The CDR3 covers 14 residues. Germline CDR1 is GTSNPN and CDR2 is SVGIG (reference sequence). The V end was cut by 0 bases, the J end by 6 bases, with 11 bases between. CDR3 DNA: TGTGCCTGGAGTGTACTGGAAGTTTCCGGGGAGCTGTTTTTT. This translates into CAWSVLEVSGELFF.

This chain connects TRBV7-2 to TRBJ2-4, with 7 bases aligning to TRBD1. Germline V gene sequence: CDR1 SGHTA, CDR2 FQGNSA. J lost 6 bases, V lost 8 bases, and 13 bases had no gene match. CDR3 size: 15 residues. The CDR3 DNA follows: TGTGCCAGCGGATCTATACGGGACAGAATAAACATTCAGTACTTC. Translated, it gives CASGSIRDRINIQYF. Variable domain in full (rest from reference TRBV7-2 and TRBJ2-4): GAGVSQSPSNKVTEKGKDVELRCDPISGHTALYWYRQSLGQGLEFLIYFQGNSAPDKSGLPSDRFSAERTGGSVSTLTIQRTQQEDSAVYLCASGSIRDRINIQYFGAGTRLSVL.

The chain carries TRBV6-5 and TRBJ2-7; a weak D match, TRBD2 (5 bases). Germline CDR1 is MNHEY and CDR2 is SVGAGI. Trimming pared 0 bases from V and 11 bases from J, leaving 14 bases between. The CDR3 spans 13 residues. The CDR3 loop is CASSYSMRESKYF. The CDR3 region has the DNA TGTGCCAGCAGTTACTCGATGAGGGAGTCTAAGTACTTC.